This is a list of T cell receptor beta chains from one sample in a study of blood T cell repertoires in COVID-19. Sequencing was performed with immunoSEQ multiplex PCR; in TCRdb, only in-frame clones are kept and a portion is missing. The repertoire holds some 200,000 clones, with 84% as singletons. Sequenced: peripheral blood. These receptors were taken from a human donor in a cohort sampled during active COVID-19. Each CDR3 is given with its conserved first and last residue. Each record gives: V gene, J gene, clone size, D gene, CDR3 protein, CDR3 DNA. A D gene is named only where the DNA matches it firmly. A row's size may be missing; if present it is once, few, many or a size class.

v_gene: TRBV18; j_gene: TRBJ2-1; abundance: .; d_gene: .; CDR3aa: CASSPRGDLYNEQFF; CDR3nt: TGTGCCAGCTCACCACGGGGCGACCTCTACAATGAGCAGTTCTTC
v_gene: TRBV18; j_gene: TRBJ2-1; abundance: .; d_gene: TRBD2; CDR3aa: CASLDRGRDNEQFF; CDR3nt: TGTGCCAGCCTCGACCGCGGGAGGGACAATGAGCAGTTCTTC
v_gene: TRBV5-6; j_gene: TRBJ2-3; abundance: medium-sized; d_gene: TRBD2; CDR3aa: CASSSGTMGTDTQYF; CDR3nt: TGTGCCAGCAGCTCCGGGACTATGGGCACAGATACGCAGTATTTT
v_gene: TRBV5-1; j_gene: TRBJ2-7; abundance: .; d_gene: .; CDR3aa: CASSLASGKGYEQYF; CDR3nt: TGCGCCAGCAGCTTGGCCTCAGGGAAAGGCTACGAGCAGTACTTC
v_gene: TRBV12-5; j_gene: TRBJ2-7; abundance: once; d_gene: TRBD1; CDR3aa: CASGFGTAYEQYF; CDR3nt: TGTGCTAGTGGCTTCGGGACAGCCTACGAGCAGTACTTC
v_gene: TRBV5-5; j_gene: TRBJ2-5; abundance: few; d_gene: .; CDR3aa: CASSIKPGATETQYF; CDR3nt: TGTGCCAGCAGCATAAAGCCGGGAGCTACGGAGACCCAGTACTTC
v_gene: TRBV6-5; j_gene: TRBJ1-1; abundance: .; d_gene: .; CDR3aa: CASTGRNEAFF; CDR3nt: TGTGCCAGCACCGGGAGGAATGAAGCTTTCTTT
v_gene: TRBV27; j_gene: TRBJ2-4; abundance: .; d_gene: .; CDR3aa: CASTPSGVAKNIQYF; CDR3nt: TGTGCCAGCACTCCATCGGGGGTAGCCAAAAACATTCAGTACTTC
v_gene: TRBV19; j_gene: TRBJ2-1; abundance: few; d_gene: TRBD2; CDR3aa: CASTLRPGLGSEQFF; CDR3nt: TGTGCCAGTACCTTAAGGCCGGGACTAGGGAGTGAGCAGTTCTTC
v_gene: TRBV27; j_gene: TRBJ2-1; abundance: .; d_gene: .; CDR3aa: CASYTQAFGYNEQFF; CDR3nt: TGTGCCAGCTACACCCAGGCCTTCGGCTACAATGAGCAGTTCTTC
v_gene: TRBV19; j_gene: TRBJ2-5; abundance: .; d_gene: TRBD1; CDR3aa: CASSSQDRGRWETQYF; CDR3nt: TGTGCCAGTAGTTCCCAGGACAGGGGGCGTTGGGAGACCCAGTACTTC
v_gene: TRBV18; j_gene: TRBJ2-6; abundance: few; d_gene: .; CDR3aa: CASSPTQGVILSGANVLTF; CDR3nt: TGTGCCAGCTCACCAACTCAGGGCGTCATCCTCTCTGGGGCCAACGTCCTGACTTTC
v_gene: TRBV3-1/TRBV3-2; j_gene: TRBJ2-1; abundance: .; d_gene: TRBD2; CDR3aa: CASSQGGKREVHEQFF; CDR3nt: TGTGCCAGCAGCCAAGGTGGAAAGCGGGAGGTCCATGAGCAGTTCTTC
v_gene: TRBV11-3; j_gene: TRBJ2-1; abundance: .; d_gene: .; CDR3aa: CASSLAVLASNEQFF; CDR3nt: TGTGCCAGCAGCTTAGCTGTACTAGCAAGCAATGAGCAGTTCTTC
v_gene: TRBV18; j_gene: TRBJ1-1; abundance: few; d_gene: TRBD1; CDR3aa: CASSPPPGTGNTEAFF; CDR3nt: TGTGCCAGCTCACCACCCCCAGGGACAGGGAACACTGAAGCTTTCTTT
v_gene: TRBV27; j_gene: TRBJ2-7; abundance: .; d_gene: .; CDR3aa: CASKPGAGGFNEQYF; CDR3nt: TGTGCCAGCAAGCCGGGAGCAGGGGGTTTCAACGAGCAGTACTTC
v_gene: TRBV7-2; j_gene: TRBJ1-6; abundance: .; d_gene: .; CDR3aa: CASSLSIRGSGFSTLHF; CDR3nt: TGTGCCAGCAGCTTGAGCATCAGGGGCTCCGGCTTTTCAACCCTCCACTTT
v_gene: TRBV6-5; j_gene: TRBJ1-2; abundance: .; d_gene: .; CDR3aa: CASSYQTGYLNGYTF; CDR3nt: TGTGCCAGCAGCTACCAGACAGGTTATTTAAATGGCTACACCTTC
v_gene: TRBV5-6; j_gene: TRBJ1-2; abundance: .; d_gene: TRBD1; CDR3aa: CASRGTGSNYGYTF; CDR3nt: TGTGCCAGCAGAGGGACAGGGTCTAACTATGGCTACACCTTC
v_gene: TRBV18; j_gene: TRBJ2-1; abundance: .; d_gene: TRBD2; CDR3aa: CASSPTSTSGYNEQFF; CDR3nt: TGTGCCAGCTCACCCACATCTACTAGCGGATACAATGAGCAGTTCTTC
v_gene: TRBV30; j_gene: TRBJ1-1; abundance: once; d_gene: .; CDR3aa: CAWSWRGTEAFF; CDR3nt: TGTGCCTGGAGTTGGAGAGGGACTGAAGCTTTCTTT
v_gene: TRBV15; j_gene: TRBJ1-5; abundance: .; d_gene: .; CDR3aa: CATSRRLNQPQHF; CDR3nt: TGTGCCACCAGCAGACGTCTCAATCAGCCCCAGCATTTT
v_gene: TRBV28; j_gene: TRBJ2-7; abundance: .; d_gene: TRBD2; CDR3aa: CASGGSSYEQYF; CDR3nt: TGTGCCAGCGGCGGGAGCTCCTACGAGCAGTACTTC
v_gene: TRBV15; j_gene: TRBJ2-7; abundance: .; d_gene: TRBD1; CDR3aa: CATSRWDRIYEQYF; CDR3nt: TGTGCCACCAGCAGATGGGACAGAATCTACGAGCAGTACTTC
v_gene: TRBV7-9; j_gene: TRBJ2-1; abundance: .; d_gene: TRBD2; CDR3aa: CASRLSGNYNEQFF; CDR3nt: TGTGCCAGCCGCCTTAGCGGGAACTACAATGAGCAGTTCTTC
v_gene: TRBV6-6; j_gene: TRBJ2-1; abundance: once; d_gene: .; CDR3aa: CASSPNRDTYNEQFF; CDR3nt: TGTGCCAGCAGTCCGAACCGGGACACCTACAATGAGCAGTTCTTC
v_gene: TRBV7-2; j_gene: TRBJ1-6; abundance: few; d_gene: .; CDR3aa: CASSPGLYNSPLHF; CDR3nt: TGTGCCAGCAGCCCTGGGCTTTATAATTCACCCCTCCACTTT
v_gene: TRBV5-1; j_gene: TRBJ2-1; abundance: .; d_gene: TRBD2; CDR3aa: CASSLVTGGLAGDNEQFF; CDR3nt: TGCGCCAGCAGCTTGGTTACCGGCGGACTAGCGGGGGACAATGAGCAGTTCTTC
v_gene: TRBV5-8; j_gene: TRBJ2-1; abundance: .; d_gene: TRBD2; CDR3aa: CASSGRTSLQDEQFF; CDR3nt: TGTGCCAGCAGCGGCAGGACTAGTCTACAGGATGAGCAGTTCTTC
v_gene: TRBV2; j_gene: TRBJ2-1; abundance: .; d_gene: TRBD2; CDR3aa: CASSRLAGVREGEQFF; CDR3nt: TGTGCCAGCAGTAGGCTAGCGGGAGTTCGGGAAGGTGAGCAGTTCTTC
v_gene: TRBV5-1; j_gene: TRBJ1-1; abundance: .; d_gene: .; CDR3aa: CASSLGVNTEAFF; CDR3nt: TGCGCCAGCAGCTTGGGAGTGAACACTGAAGCTTTCTTT
v_gene: TRBV19; j_gene: TRBJ2-1; abundance: .; d_gene: TRBD1; CDR3aa: CASSTGQYNEQFF; CDR3nt: TGTGCCAGTAGTACGGGACAGTACAATGAGCAGTTCTTC
v_gene: TRBV19; j_gene: TRBJ2-2; abundance: .; d_gene: .; CDR3aa: CASSILGYTGELFF; CDR3nt: TGTGCCAGTAGTATTCTGGGCTACACCGGGGAGCTGTTTTTT
v_gene: TRBV5-1; j_gene: TRBJ2-5; abundance: .; d_gene: .; CDR3aa: CASSLVSGNRETQYF; CDR3nt: TGCGCCAGCAGCTTGGTCTCGGGGAACAGAGAGACCCAGTACTTC
v_gene: TRBV18; j_gene: TRBJ1-6; abundance: once; d_gene: TRBD1; CDR3aa: CASSPYSSGGNSPLHF; CDR3nt: TGTGCCAGCTCACCGTACTCCTCAGGGGGTAATTCACCCCTCCACTTT
v_gene: TRBV18; j_gene: TRBJ2-3; abundance: .; d_gene: .; CDR3aa: CASSPFVARADTDTQYF; CDR3nt: TGTGCCAGCTCACCATTCGTAGCCAGGGCCGACACAGATACGCAGTATTTT
v_gene: TRBV27; j_gene: TRBJ2-5; abundance: .; d_gene: .; CDR3aa: CASSLSLGWEETQYF; CDR3nt: TGTGCCAGCAGTTTATCACTTGGGTGGGAGGAGACCCAGTACTTC
v_gene: TRBV6-1; j_gene: TRBJ1-5; abundance: .; d_gene: TRBD1; CDR3aa: CASSETPGTANQPQHF; CDR3nt: TGTGCCAGCAGTGAAACCCCCGGGACAGCTAATCAGCCCCAGCATTTT
v_gene: TRBV3-1/TRBV3-2; j_gene: TRBJ2-2; abundance: .; d_gene: .; CDR3aa: CASSHGGELFF; CDR3nt: TGTGCCAGCAGCCACGGTGGGGAGCTGTTTTTT
v_gene: TRBV7-9; j_gene: TRBJ2-7; abundance: once; d_gene: TRBD1; CDR3aa: CASRPGGARDYEQYF; CDR3nt: TGTGCCAGCAGGCCAGGGGGCGCGAGGGACTACGAGCAGTACTTC
v_gene: TRBV6-5; j_gene: TRBJ2-1; abundance: .; d_gene: TRBD1; CDR3aa: CASSPGTGLNNEQFF; CDR3nt: TGTGCCAGCAGCCCCGGGACAGGGTTAAACAATGAGCAGTTCTTC
v_gene: TRBV28; j_gene: TRBJ2-5; abundance: .; d_gene: .; CDR3aa: CASSSPSGGGETQYF; CDR3nt: TGTGCCAGCAGCAGCCCATCCGGGGGTGGGGAGACCCAGTACTTC
v_gene: TRBV5-1; j_gene: TRBJ2-1; abundance: .; d_gene: .; CDR3aa: CASSSREFSYNEQFF; CDR3nt: TGCGCCAGCAGCTCACGGGAGTTCTCCTACAATGAGCAGTTCTTC
v_gene: TRBV7-8; j_gene: TRBJ2-6; abundance: many; d_gene: .; CDR3aa: CASSQQVGANVLTF; CDR3nt: TGTGCCAGCAGCCAACAGGTTGGGGCCAACGTCCTGACTTTC
v_gene: TRBV6-6; j_gene: TRBJ1-1; abundance: .; d_gene: .; CDR3aa: CASSRGKSDAFF; CDR3nt: TGTGCCAGCAGTCGCGGGAAGTCGGACGCTTTCTTT
v_gene: TRBV19; j_gene: TRBJ1-1; abundance: once; d_gene: .; CDR3aa: CATSRYTEAFF; CDR3nt: TGTGCCACCTCTCGGTACACTGAAGCTTTCTTT
v_gene: TRBV14; j_gene: TRBJ2-7; abundance: .; d_gene: .; CDR3aa: CASSQSNGQRIFGQYF; CDR3nt: TGTGCCAGCAGCCAAAGTAACGGACAGCGGATTTTCGGGCAGTACTTC
v_gene: TRBV2; j_gene: TRBJ2-1; abundance: .; d_gene: .; CDR3aa: CASSVDGRIRSEQFF; CDR3nt: TGTGCCAGCAGTGTCGACGGGAGAATACGCAGTGAGCAGTTCTTC
v_gene: TRBV24-1; j_gene: TRBJ1-3; abundance: .; d_gene: .; CDR3aa: CATSADSPGNTIYF; CDR3nt: TGTGCCACCTCTGCCGACAGTCCTGGAAACACCATATATTTT
v_gene: TRBV15; j_gene: TRBJ2-3; abundance: many; d_gene: .; CDR3aa: CATSRASTDTQYF; CDR3nt: TGTGCCACCAGCAGAGCTTCCACAGATACGCAGTATTTT
v_gene: TRBV6-1; j_gene: TRBJ2-7; abundance: .; d_gene: TRBD2; CDR3aa: CASSEGGLAGEEQYF; CDR3nt: TGTGCCAGCAGTGAAGGGGGACTAGCGGGAGAAGAGCAGTACTTC
v_gene: TRBV9; j_gene: TRBJ2-1; abundance: .; d_gene: TRBD1; CDR3aa: CASSAGTGYNEQFF; CDR3nt: TGTGCCAGCAGCGCCGGGACAGGGTACAATGAGCAGTTCTTC
v_gene: TRBV3-1/TRBV3-2; j_gene: TRBJ2-5; abundance: .; d_gene: TRBD2; CDR3aa: CASSQDLSRPRRRGETQYF; CDR3nt: TGTGCCAGCAGCCAAGATCTGAGCAGGCCGCGGAGGCGGGGGGAGACCCAGTACTTC
v_gene: TRBV15; j_gene: TRBJ2-7; abundance: .; d_gene: .; CDR3aa: CATSRSGSGEYEQYF; CDR3nt: TGTGCCACCAGCAGGTCCGGTAGCGGAGAGTACGAGCAGTACTTC
v_gene: TRBV28; j_gene: TRBJ2-7; abundance: once; d_gene: TRBD2; CDR3aa: CASRPGLAGGSHEQYF; CDR3nt: TGTGCCAGCAGGCCCGGACTAGCGGGAGGTTCGCACGAGCAGTACTTC